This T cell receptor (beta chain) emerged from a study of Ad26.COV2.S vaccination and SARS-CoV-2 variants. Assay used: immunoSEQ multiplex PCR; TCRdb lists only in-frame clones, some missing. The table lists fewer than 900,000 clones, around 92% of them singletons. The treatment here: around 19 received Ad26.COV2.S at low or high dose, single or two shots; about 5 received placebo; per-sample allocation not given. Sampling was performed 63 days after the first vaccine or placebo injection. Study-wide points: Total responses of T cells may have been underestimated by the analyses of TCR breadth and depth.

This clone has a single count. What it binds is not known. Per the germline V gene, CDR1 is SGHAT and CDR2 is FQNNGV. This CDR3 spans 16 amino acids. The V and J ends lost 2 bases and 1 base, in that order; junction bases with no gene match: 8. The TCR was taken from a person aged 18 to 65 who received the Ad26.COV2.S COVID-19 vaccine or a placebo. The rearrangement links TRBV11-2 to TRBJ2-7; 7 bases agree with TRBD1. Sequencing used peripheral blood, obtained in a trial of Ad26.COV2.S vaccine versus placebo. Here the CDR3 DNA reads TGTGCCAGCAGCTTACTCCCCGGGACAGCTTCCTACGAGCAGTACTTC. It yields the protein CASSLLPGTASYEQYF.